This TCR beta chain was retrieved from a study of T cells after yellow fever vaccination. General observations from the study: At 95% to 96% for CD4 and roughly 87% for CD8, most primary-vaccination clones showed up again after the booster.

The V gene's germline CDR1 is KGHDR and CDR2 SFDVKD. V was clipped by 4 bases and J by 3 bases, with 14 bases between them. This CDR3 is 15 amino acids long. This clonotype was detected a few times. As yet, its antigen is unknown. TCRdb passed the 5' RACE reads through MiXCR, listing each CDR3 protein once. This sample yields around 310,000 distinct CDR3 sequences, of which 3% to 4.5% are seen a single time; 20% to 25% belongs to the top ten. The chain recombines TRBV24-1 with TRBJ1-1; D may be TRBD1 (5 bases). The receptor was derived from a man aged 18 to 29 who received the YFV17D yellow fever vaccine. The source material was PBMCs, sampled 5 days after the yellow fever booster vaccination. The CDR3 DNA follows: TGTGCCACCAGTGAGACCGGGGCCTTGCACACTGAAGCTTTCTTT. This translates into CATSETGALHTEAFF.